The present T cell receptor beta chain was sequenced within a study of cytomegalovirus exposure and HLA in healthy donors. Sequencing used immunoSEQ multiplex PCR; TCRdb keeps in-frame clones, though not all of them. The data show about 110,000 clones, 88% seen once. Study observations and caveats: Cytomegalovirus status was reportedly diagnosed by the classifier with high specificity and sensitivity. The study found most TCR sequences rare, yet found some public TCRs in many donors.

The J segment lost 9 bases and the V segment lost 6 bases, leaving 5 bases of the junction unmatched. Germline V gene lookup returns CDR1 MDHEN and CDR2 SYDVKM. The CDR3 loop spans 13 amino acids. This clone was detected a few times. Antigen: not known. Sequencing was carried out using PBMCs. The source is a young woman in good health and CMV-seropositive. The rearrangement joins TRBV28 to TRBJ1-6; 7 bases agree with TRBD1. CDR3 nucleotide sequence: TGTGCCAGCAGCGGGACAGTGGCTTCACCCCTCCACTTT. Translated, it gives CASSGTVASPLHF.